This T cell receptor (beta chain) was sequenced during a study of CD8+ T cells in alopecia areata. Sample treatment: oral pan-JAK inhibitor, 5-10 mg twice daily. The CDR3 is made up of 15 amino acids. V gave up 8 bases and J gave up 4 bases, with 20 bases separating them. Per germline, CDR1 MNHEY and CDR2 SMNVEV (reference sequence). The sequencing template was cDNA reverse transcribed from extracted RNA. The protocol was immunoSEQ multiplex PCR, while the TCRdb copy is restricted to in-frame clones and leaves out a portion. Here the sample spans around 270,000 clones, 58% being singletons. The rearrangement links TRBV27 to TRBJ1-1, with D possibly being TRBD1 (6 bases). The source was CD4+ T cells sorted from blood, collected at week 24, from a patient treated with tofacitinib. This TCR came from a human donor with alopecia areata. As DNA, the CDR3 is TGTGCCAGCTTCTCCCTAAAGGCAGGGGCCACTGAAGCTTTCTTT. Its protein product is CASFSLKAGATEAFF.